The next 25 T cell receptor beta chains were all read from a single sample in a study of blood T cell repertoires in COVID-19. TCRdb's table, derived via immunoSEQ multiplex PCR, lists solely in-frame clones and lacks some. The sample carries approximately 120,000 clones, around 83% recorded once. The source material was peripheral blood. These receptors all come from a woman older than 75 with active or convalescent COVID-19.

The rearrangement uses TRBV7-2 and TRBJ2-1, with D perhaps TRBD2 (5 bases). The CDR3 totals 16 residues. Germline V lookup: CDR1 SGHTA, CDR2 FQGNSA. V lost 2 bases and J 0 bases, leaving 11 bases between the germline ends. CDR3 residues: CASSLMVGSSYNEQFF. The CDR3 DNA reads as TGTGCCAGCAGCTTAATGGTAGGGAGCTCCTACAATGAGCAGTTCTTC.

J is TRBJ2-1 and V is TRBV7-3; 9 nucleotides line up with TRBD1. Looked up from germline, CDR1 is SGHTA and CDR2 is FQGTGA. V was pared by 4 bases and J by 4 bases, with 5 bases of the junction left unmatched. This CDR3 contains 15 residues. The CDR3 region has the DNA TGTGCCAGCAGCTCCGGGACAGGGCGATACAATGAGCAGTTCTTC. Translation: CASSSGTGRYNEQFF.

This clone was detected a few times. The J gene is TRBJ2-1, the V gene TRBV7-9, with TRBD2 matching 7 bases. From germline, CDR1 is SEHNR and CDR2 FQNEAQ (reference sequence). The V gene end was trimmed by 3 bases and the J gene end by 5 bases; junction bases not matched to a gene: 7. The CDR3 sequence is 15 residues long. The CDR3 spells CASSFFGLGNNEQFF. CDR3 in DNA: TGTGCCAGCAGCTTCTTCGGACTAGGGAACAATGAGCAGTTCTTC. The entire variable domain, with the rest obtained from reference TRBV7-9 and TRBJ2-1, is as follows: DTGVSQNPRHKITKRGQNVTFRCDPISEHNRLYWYRQTLGQGPEFLTYFQNEAQLEKSRLLSDRFSAERPKGSFSTLEIQRTEQGDSAMYLCASSFFGLGNNEQFFGPGTRLTVL.

The CDR3 region is CATTLAGGGEQYF. Written as DNA, the CDR3 is TGTGCCACCACCCTGGCGGGAGGTGGCGAGCAGTACTTC. J is TRBJ2-7 and V is TRBV10-3; TRBD2 aligns across 8 bases. The CDR3 is made up of 13 amino acids. J lost 6 bases, V lost 10 bases, and 11 bases had no gene match. CDR1 and CDR2 (germline): ENHRY, SYGVKD.

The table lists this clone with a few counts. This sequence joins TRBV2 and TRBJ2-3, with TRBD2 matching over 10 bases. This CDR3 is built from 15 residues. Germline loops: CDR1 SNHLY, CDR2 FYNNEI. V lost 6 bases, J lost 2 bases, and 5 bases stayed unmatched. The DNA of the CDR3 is TGTGCCAGCAGCGTACTAGCGGGGATCACAGATACGCAGTATTTT. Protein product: CASSVLAGITDTQYF.

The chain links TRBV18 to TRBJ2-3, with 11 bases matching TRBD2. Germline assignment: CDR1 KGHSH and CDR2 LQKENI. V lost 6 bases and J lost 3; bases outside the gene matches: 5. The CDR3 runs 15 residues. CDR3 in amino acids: CASSTGTSGTDTQYF. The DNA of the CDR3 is TGTGCCAGCTCTACGGGGACTAGCGGTACAGATACGCAGTATTTT.

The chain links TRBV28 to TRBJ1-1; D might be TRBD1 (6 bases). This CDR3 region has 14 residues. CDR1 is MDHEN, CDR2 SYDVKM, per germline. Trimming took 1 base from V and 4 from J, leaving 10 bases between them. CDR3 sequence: CASSLFNRATEAFF. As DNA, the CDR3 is TGTGCCAGCAGTTTATTCAACAGGGCCACTGAAGCTTTCTTT.

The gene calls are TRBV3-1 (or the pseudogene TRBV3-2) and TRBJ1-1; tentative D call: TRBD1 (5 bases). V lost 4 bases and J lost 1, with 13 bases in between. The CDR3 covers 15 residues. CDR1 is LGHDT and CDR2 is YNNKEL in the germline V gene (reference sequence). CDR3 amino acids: CASSLQGPENTEAFF. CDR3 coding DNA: TGTGCCAGCAGCCTGCAGGGTCCCGAGAACACTGAAGCTTTCTTT.

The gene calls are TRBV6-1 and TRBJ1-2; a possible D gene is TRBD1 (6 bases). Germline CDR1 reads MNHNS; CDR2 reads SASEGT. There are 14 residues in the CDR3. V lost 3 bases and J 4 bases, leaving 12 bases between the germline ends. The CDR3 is CASSDRGGGYGYTF. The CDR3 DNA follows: TGTGCCAGCAGTGATCGGGGAGGGGGCTATGGCTACACCTTC.

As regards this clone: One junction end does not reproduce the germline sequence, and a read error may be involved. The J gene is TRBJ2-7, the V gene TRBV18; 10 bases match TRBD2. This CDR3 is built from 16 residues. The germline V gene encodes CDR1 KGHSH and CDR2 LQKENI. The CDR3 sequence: CASSPRSGLATHEQYF. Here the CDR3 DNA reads TGTGCCAGCTCCCCACGATCGGGACTAGCGACCCACGAGCAGTACTTC.

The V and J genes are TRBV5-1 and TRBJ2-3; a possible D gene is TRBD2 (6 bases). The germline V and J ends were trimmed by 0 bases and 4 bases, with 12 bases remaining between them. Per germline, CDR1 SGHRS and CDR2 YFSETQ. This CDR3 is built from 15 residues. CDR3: CASSLDMRGADTQYF. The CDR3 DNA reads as TGCGCCAGCAGCTTGGATATGCGGGGTGCAGATACGCAGTATTTT.

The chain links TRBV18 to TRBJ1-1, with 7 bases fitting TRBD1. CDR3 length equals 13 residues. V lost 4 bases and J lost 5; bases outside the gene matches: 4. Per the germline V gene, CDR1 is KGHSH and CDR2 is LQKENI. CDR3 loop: CASSLDRSTEAFF. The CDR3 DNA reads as TGTGCCAGCTCACTGGACAGGAGTACTGAAGCTTTCTTT.

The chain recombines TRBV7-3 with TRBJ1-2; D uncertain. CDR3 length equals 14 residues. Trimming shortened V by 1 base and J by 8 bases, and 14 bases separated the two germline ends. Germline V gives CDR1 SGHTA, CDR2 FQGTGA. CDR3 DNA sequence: TGTGCCAGCAGCTTAAGTGATGCAGAGGCGGGCTACACCTTC. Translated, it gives CASSLSDAEAGYTF. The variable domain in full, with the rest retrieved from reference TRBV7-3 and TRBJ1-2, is GAGVSQTPSNKVTEKGKYVELRCDPISGHTALYWYRQSLGQGPEFLIYFQGTGAADDSGLPNDRFFAVRPEGSVSTLKIQRTERGDSAVYLCASSLSDAEAGYTFGSGTRLTVV.

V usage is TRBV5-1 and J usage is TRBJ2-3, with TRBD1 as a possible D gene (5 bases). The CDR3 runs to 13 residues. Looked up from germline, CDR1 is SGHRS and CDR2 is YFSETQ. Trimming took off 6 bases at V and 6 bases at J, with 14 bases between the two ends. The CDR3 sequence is CASKTGSGDTQYF. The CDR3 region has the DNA TGCGCCAGCAAAACAGGCTCGGGCGATACGCAGTATTTT.

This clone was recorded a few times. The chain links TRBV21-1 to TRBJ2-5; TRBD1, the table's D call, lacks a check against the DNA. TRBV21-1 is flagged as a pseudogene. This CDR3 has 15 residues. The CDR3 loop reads CASSNGTGCQETQYF. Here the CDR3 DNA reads TGTGCCAGCAGCAATGGGACAGGGTGTCAAGAGACCCAGTACTTC.

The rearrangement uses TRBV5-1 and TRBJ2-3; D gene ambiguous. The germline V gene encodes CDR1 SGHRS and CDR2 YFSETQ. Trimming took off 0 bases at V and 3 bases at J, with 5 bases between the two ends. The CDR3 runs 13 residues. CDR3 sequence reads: CASSLAATDTQYF. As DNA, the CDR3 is TGCGCCAGCAGCTTGGCAGCGACAGATACGCAGTATTTT.

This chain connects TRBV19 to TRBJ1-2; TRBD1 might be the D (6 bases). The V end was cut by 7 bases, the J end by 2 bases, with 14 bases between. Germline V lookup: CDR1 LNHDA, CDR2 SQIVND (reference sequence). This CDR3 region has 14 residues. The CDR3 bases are TGTGCCAGTAACCCTCGGACAGCGAACTATGGCTACACCTTC. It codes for CASNPRTANYGYTF.

The chain's CDR3 is CASSVTAGAGYEQFF. The CDR3 nucleotides read TGTGCCAGCAGTGTTACAGCGGGCGCCGGGTATGAGCAGTTCTTC. The V gene is TRBV9, the J gene TRBJ2-1, with D perhaps matching TRBD2 (6 bases). Trimming removed 5 bases at V and 8 bases at J, with 20 bases between. The CDR3 totals 15 residues. Germline CDR1 reads SGDLS; CDR2 reads YYNGEE. Together with reference TRBV9 and TRBJ2-1, the CDR3 gives the full variable domain: DSGVTQTPKHLITATGQRVTLRCSPRSGDLSVYWYQQSLDQGLQFLIQYYNGEERAKGNILERFSAQQFPDLHSELNLSSLELGDSALYFCASSVTAGAGYEQFFGPGTRLTVL.

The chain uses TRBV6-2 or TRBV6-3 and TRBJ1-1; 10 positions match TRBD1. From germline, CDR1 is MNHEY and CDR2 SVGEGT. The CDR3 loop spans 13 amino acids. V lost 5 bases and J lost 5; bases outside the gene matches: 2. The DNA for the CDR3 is TGTGCCAGCAGTAGACAGGGGGCAACTGAAGCTTTCTTT. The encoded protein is CASSRQGATEAFF.

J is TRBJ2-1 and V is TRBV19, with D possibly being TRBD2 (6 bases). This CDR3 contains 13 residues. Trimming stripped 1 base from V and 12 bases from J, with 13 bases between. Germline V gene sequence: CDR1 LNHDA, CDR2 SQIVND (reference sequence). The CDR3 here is CASSIGAGRGQFF. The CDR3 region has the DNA TGTGCCAGTAGTATAGGGGCGGGGAGAGGGCAGTTCTTC.

The CDR3 DNA reads as TGTGCCAGCACCCAGGGACCCTCGGGGGATTCACCCCTCCACTTT. Protein: CASTQGPSGDSPLHF. The gene calls are TRBV28 and TRBJ1-6, with D possibly TRBD1 on 5 matching bases. Trimming took off 7 bases at V and 8 bases at J, with 18 bases between the two ends. Looked up from germline, CDR1 is MDHEN and CDR2 is SYDVKM. The CDR3 loop spans 15 amino acids.

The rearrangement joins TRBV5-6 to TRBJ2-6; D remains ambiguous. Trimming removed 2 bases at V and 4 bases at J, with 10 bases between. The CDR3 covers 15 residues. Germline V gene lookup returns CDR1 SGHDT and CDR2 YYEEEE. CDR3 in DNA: TGTGCCAGCAGCTTCGGAGTTTCGGGGGCCAACGTCCTGACTTTC. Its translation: CASSFGVSGANVLTF.

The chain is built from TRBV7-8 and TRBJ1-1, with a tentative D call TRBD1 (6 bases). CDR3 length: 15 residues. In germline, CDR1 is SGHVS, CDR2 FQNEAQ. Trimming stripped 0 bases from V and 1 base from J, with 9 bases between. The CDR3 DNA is TGTGCCAGCAGCTTAGCCACAGGGCCGAACACTGAAGCTTTCTTT. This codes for CASSLATGPNTEAFF. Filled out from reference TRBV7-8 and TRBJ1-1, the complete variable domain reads GAGVSQSPRYKVAKRGQDVALRCDPISGHVSLFWYQQALGQGPEFLTYFQNEAQLDKSGLPSDRFFAERPEGSVSTLKIQRTQQEDSAVYLCASSLATGPNTEAFFGQGTRLTVV.

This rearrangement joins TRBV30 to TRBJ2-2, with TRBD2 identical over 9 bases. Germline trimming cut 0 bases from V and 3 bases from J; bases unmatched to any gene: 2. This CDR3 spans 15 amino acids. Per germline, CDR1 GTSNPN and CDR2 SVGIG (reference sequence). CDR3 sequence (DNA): TGTGCCTGGAGTGTGGCGGGAGGGTACACCGGGGAGCTGTTTTTT. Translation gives CAWSVAGGYTGELFF.

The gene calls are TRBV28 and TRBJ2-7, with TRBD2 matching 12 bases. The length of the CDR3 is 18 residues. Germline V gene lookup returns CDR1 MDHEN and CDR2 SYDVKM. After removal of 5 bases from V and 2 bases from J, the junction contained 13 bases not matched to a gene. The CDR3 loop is CASSTPLLTSGRPYEQYF. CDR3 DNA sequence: TGTGCCAGCAGTACCCCTCTCCTTACTAGCGGGAGGCCCTACGAGCAGTACTTC.